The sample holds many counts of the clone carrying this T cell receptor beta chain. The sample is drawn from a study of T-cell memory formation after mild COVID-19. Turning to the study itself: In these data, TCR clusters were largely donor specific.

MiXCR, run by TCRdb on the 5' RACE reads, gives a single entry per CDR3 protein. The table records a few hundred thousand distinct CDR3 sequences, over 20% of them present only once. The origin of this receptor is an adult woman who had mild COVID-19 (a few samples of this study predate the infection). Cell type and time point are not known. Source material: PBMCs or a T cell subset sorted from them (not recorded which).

This CDR3 is CASKPGQHTDTQYF. The CDR3, as DNA: TGTGCCAGTAAGCCGGGACAGCACACAGATACGCAGTATTTT. This sequence joins TRBV12-3 or TRBV12-4 and TRBJ2-3, with 7 bases aligning to TRBD1. V lost 9 bases to trimming and J lost 2 bases; unmatched junction nucleotides: 8. The CDR3 runs to 14 residues.